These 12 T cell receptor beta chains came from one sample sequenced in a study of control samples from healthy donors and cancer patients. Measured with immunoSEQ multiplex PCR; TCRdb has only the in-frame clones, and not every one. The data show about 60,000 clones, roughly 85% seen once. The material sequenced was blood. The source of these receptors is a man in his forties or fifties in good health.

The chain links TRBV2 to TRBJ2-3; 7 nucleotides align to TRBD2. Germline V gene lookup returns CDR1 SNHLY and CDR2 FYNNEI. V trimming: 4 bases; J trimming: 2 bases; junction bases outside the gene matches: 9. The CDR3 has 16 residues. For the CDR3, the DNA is TGTGCCAGCAGTGGAAGTCTAGCGGAAATCACAGATACGCAGTATTTT. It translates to CASSGSLAEITDTQYF. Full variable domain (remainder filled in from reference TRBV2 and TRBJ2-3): EPEVTQTPSHQVTQMGQEVILRCVPISNHLYFYWYRQILGQKVEFLVSFYNNEISEKSEIFDDQFSVERPDGSNFTLKIRSTKLEDSAMYFCASSGSLAEITDTQYFGPGTRLTVL.

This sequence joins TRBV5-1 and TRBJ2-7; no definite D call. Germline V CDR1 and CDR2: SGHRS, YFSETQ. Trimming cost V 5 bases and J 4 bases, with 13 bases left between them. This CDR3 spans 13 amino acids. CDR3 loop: CASSFVVSYEQYF. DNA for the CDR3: TGCGCCAGCAGTTTTGTGGTGTCTTACGAGCAGTACTTC.

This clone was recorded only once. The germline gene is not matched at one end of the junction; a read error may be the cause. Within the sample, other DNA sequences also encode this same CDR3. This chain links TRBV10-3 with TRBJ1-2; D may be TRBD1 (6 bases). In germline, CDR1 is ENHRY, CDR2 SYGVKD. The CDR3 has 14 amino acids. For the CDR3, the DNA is TGCGCCATCAGTGGCCGGACAGACGGCTATGGCTACACCTTC. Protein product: CAISGRTDGYGYTF.

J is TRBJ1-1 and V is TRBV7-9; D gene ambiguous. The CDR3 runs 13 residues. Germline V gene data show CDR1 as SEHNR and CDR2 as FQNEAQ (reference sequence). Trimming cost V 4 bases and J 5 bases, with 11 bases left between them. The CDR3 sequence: CASSSQSRTEAFF. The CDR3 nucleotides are TGTGCCAGCAGCTCCCAGAGTAGGACTGAAGCTTTCTTT. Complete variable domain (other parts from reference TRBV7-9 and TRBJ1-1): DTGVSQNPRHKITKRGQNVTFRCDPISEHNRLYWYRQTLGQGPEFLTYFQNEAQLEKSRLLSDRFSAERPKGSFSTLEIQRTEQGDSAMYLCASSSQSRTEAFFGQGTRLTVV.

The CDR3 DNA follows: TGTGCCAGTAGCGCAGCGGGTTCCTACGAGCAGTACTTC. This translates into CASSAAGSYEQYF. The V and J genes are TRBV19 and TRBJ2-7, with D possibly TRBD2 on 6 matching bases. Germline assignment: CDR1 LNHDA and CDR2 SQIVND (reference sequence). CDR3 length equals 13 residues. V was trimmed by 6 bases and J by 1 base, leaving 10 bases between them.

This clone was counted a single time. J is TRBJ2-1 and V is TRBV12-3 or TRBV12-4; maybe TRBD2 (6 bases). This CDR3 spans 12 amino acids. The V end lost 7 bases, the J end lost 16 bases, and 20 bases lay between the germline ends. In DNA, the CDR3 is TGTGCCAGCATCGGTGGGCGGGGTCCGGCCTTCTTC. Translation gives CASIGGRGPAFF.

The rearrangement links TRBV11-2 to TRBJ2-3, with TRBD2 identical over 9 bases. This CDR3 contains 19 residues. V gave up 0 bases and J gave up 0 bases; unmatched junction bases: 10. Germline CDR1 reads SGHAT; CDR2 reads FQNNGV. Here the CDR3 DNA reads TGTGCCAGCAGCTTAGAGCTCGCTAATAGCGGGGGAAGCACAGATACGCAGTATTTT. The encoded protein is CASSLELANSGGSTDTQYF.

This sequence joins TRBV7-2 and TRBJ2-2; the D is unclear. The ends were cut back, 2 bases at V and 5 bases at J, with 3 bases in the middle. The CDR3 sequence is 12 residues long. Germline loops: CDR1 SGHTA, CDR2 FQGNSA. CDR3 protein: CASSLTTGELFF. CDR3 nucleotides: TGTGCCAGCAGCTTAACGACCGGGGAGCTGTTTTTT.

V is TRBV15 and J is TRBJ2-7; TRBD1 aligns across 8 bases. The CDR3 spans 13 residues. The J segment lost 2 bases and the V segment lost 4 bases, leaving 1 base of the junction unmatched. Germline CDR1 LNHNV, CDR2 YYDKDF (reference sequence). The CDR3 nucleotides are TGTGCCACCAGCACAGGGGGCGCCTACGAGCAGTACTTC. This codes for CATSTGGAYEQYF. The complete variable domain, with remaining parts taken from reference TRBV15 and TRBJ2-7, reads DAMVIQNPRYQVTQFGKPVTLSCSQTLNHNVMYWYQQKSSQAPKLLFHYYDKDFNNEADTPDNFQSRRPNTSFCFLDIRSPGLGDTAMYLCATSTGGAYEQYFGPGTRLTVT.

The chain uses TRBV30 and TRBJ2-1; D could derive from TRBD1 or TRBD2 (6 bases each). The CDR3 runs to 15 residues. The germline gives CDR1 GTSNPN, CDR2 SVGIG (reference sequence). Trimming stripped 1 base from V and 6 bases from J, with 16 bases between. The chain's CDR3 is CAWSATGAPFNEQFF. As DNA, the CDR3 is TGTGCCTGGAGTGCTACGGGGGCCCCTTTCAATGAGCAGTTCTTC.

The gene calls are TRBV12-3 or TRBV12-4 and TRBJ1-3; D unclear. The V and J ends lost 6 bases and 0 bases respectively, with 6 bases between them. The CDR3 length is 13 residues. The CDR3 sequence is CASRLSSGNTIYF. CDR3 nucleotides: TGTGCCAGCAGGCTAAGCTCTGGAAACACCATATATTTT.

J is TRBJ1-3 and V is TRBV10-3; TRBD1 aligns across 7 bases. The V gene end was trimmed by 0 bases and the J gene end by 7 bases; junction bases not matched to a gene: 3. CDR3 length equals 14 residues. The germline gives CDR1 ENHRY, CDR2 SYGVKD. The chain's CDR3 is CAISESTGWNTIYF. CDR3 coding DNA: TGTGCCATCAGTGAGTCGACAGGGTGGAACACCATATATTTT.